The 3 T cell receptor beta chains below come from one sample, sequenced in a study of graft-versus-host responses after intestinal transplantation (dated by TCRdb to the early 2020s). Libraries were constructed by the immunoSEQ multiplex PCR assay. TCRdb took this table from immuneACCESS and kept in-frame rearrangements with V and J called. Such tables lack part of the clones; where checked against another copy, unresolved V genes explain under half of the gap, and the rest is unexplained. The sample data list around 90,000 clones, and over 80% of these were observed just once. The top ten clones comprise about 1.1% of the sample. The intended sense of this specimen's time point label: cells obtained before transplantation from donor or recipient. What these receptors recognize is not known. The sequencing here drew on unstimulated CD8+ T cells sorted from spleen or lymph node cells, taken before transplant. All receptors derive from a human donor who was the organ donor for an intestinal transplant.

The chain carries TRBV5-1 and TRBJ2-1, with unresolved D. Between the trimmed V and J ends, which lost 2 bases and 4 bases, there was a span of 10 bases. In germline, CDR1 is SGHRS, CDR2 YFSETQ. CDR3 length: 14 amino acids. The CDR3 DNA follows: TGCGCCAGCAGCTTCGCGGATTCATACAATGAGCAGTTCTTC. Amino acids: CASSFADSYNEQFF.

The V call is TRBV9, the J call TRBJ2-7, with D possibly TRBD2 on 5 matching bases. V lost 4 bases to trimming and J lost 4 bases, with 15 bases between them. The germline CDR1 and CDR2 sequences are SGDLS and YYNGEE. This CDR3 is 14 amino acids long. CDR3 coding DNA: TGTGCCAGCAGCCCAGGACTTTCCGGATACGAGCAGTACTTC. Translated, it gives CASSPGLSGYEQYF.

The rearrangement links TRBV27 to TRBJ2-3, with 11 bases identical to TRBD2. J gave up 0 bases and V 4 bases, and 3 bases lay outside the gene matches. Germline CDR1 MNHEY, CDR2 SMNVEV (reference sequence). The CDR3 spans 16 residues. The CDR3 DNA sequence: TGTGCCAGCAGTTCACGGACTAGCGGGAGCACAGATACGCAGTATTTT. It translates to CASSSRTSGSTDTQYF.